The present entry profiles one T cell receptor (beta chain) with its context. These data originate in a study of blood T cell repertoires in COVID-19. About the study: The study drew acute and convalescent COVID-19 samples from the United States, Italy and Spain.

Sequenced by immunoSEQ multiplex PCR; TCRdb stores in-frame clones only, minus some. The table lists more than 250,000 clones, 90% of them singletons. The cohort comprised adults aged about 18 to 100 years residing in some 24 US areas. CDR1 SGHNT and CDR2 YYREEE come from the germline V gene (reference sequence). This CDR3 comprises 15 residues. Losses at the gene ends were 0 bases for V and 5 bases for J; bases not matched to a gene: 5. This clonotype was obtained from a woman aged 18-29 years with acute COVID-19. Sequenced material: PBMCs or T cells enriched from blood (not recorded which). The chain carries TRBV5-4 and TRBJ2-7; TRBD2 matches 10 bases. The CDR3 DNA reads as TGTGCCAGCAGCTTGGTAACTAGCGGGGTGAACGAGCAGTACTTC. Residues: CASSLVTSGVNEQYF.